What follows are 29 T cell receptor beta chains derived from one specimen sequenced in a study of blood T cell repertoires in COVID-19. The repertoire was sequenced with immunoSEQ multiplex PCR; TCRdb's copy has only in-frame clones and lacks some. Of roughly 380,000 clones in the sample, 81% were seen once. Specimen: peripheral blood. These receptors were taken from a human donor with acute or convalescent COVID-19. The donor label of this sample is uncertain.

This clone was recorded once. The V gene is TRBV2, the J gene TRBJ2-1; possibly TRBD1 for D (6 bases). The CDR3 loop spans 14 amino acids. The V end was cut by 7 bases, the J end by 6 bases, with 16 bases between. Germline V CDR1 and CDR2: SNHLY, FYNNEI. Here the CDR3 DNA reads TGTGCCAGCAAAGGACAGCATACCGCCAATGAGCAGTTCTTC. As protein: CASKGQHTANEQFF.

This chain uses TRBV28 with TRBJ2-1; D gene ambiguous. Between the trimmed V and J ends, which lost 5 bases and 4 bases, there was a span of 9 bases. There are 13 residues in the CDR3. Germline CDR1 reads MDHEN; CDR2 reads SYDVKM. CDR3: CASSVSPYNEQFF. The CDR3 DNA is TGTGCCAGCAGTGTATCCCCATACAATGAGCAGTTCTTC.

This chain connects TRBV6-4 to TRBJ2-3, with D possibly TRBD2 on 6 matching bases. The CDR3 is 16 residues long. CDR1 and CDR2 (germline): MRHNA, SNTAGT. Trimming removed 2 bases from V and 8 bases from J, with 20 bases in between. Here the CDR3 DNA reads TGTGCCAGCAGTGACCCCTCTAGCGAGGGGAGTGGTACGCAGTATTTT. This encodes CASSDPSSEGSGTQYF.

The chain employs TRBV2 and TRBJ1-2; tentative D call: TRBD1 (6 bases). Trimming left V 5 bases short and J 4 bases short, with 8 bases between. Germline V lookup: CDR1 SNHLY, CDR2 FYNNEI. This CDR3 has 12 amino acids. The CDR3 sequence: CASSRQVYGYTF. The CDR3 DNA reads TGTGCCAGCAGTAGACAGGTCTATGGCTACACCTTC.

The rearrangement uses TRBV2 and TRBJ1-2; D remains ambiguous. V gave up 3 bases and J gave up 5 bases, with 7 bases separating them. The CDR3 is 12 amino acids. CDR1 and CDR2 (germline): SNHLY, FYNNEI. The CDR3 DNA follows: TGTGCCAGCAGTGATTCGGGTTATGGCTACACCTTC. Residues: CASSDSGYGYTF.

This chain connects TRBV27 to TRBJ1-1; TRBD1 aligns across 7 bases. Germline CDR1 and CDR2: MNHEY and SMNVEV (reference sequence). This CDR3 has 17 amino acids. V shed 4 bases and J 1 base; nucleotides not matched to a gene: 12. Here the CDR3 reads CASSSRQGYERNTEAFF. The CDR3 coding sequence is TGTGCCAGCAGTTCCCGACAGGGCTATGAGAGGAACACTGAAGCTTTCTTT.

This chain joins TRBV10-3 and TRBJ2-6, with no clear D. The CDR3 loop spans 17 amino acids. V was shortened by 4 bases and J by 1 base, with 14 bases between the two germline ends. Germline-derived CDR1 and CDR2 are ENHRY and SYGVKD. The CDR3 region has the DNA TGTGCCATCAGTGGTGGATCCCGGGTGTCTGGGGCCAACGTCCTGACTTTC. It encodes CAISGGSRVSGANVLTF.

The V gene is TRBV3-1 (or the pseudogene TRBV3-2), the J gene TRBJ1-2; 8 bases match TRBD1. Germline loops: CDR1 LGHDT, CDR2 YNNKEL (reference sequence). The ends lost 4 bases at V and 7 bases at J; junction bases unmatched: 5. The CDR3 runs to 13 residues. CDR3 amino acids: CASSRDRGGGYTF. In DNA, the CDR3 is TGTGCCAGCAGCCGAGACAGGGGTGGTGGCTACACCTTC.

The chain has TRBV4-2 and TRBJ2-1; TRBD2 matches 7 bases. Germline CDR1 is LGHNA and CDR2 is YNFKEQ. V dropped 6 bases and J dropped 1; count of bases not matched to a gene: 9. The CDR3 totals 16 residues. This CDR3 reads CASRRQPSGSYNEQFF. The CDR3 DNA sequence: TGTGCCAGCAGGAGACAGCCTAGCGGATCCTACAATGAGCAGTTCTTC.

V usage is TRBV19 and J usage is TRBJ1-1; the match to TRBD1 covers 7 bases. J lost 6 bases, V lost 10 bases, and 14 bases had no gene match. The CDR3 spans 14 residues. CDR1 is LNHDA and CDR2 is SQIVND in the germline V gene (reference sequence). CDR3 DNA: TGTGCCACACTATCAAAGTACAGGGGCGCTGAAGCTTTCTTT. It yields the protein CATLSKYRGAEAFF.

With regard to this clone: At one end, the junction sequence differs from germline, possibly due to a read error. This sequence joins TRBV6-6 and TRBJ1-5; D possibly corresponds to TRBD1 (6 bases). The CDR3 is made up of 12 amino acids. Germline CDR1 reads MNHNY; CDR2 reads SVGAGI (reference sequence). This CDR3 reads CASSYETGFLYF. In DNA, the CDR3 is TGTGCCAGCAGTTACGAAACAGGGTTTCTGTATTTT.

The rearrangement uses TRBV5-1 and TRBJ1-1; 7 bases agree with TRBD1. Losses at the gene ends were 2 bases for V and 5 bases for J; bases not matched to a gene: 6. The germline V gene has CDR1 SGHRS and CDR2 YFSETQ. The CDR3 runs to 14 residues. The CDR3 sequence: CASSLRQGWTEAFF. As DNA, the CDR3 is TGCGCCAGCAGCTTAAGACAGGGATGGACTGAAGCTTTCTTT.

Only one count was recorded for this clone. The chain joins TRBV28 to TRBJ2-3; D is possibly TRBD2 (6 bases). The CDR3 runs 16 residues. V was shortened by 5 bases and J by 4 bases, with 19 bases between the two germline ends. Per the germline V gene, CDR1 is MDHEN and CDR2 is SYDVKM. CDR3 sequence reads: CASSPTGHGGPDTQYF. In nucleotides, the CDR3 is TGTGCCAGCAGTCCCACAGGTCACGGGGGACCAGATACGCAGTATTTT.

This chain connects TRBV5-4 to TRBJ2-5; 12 bases map to TRBD2. The germline CDR1 and CDR2 sequences are SGHNT and YYREEE (reference sequence). V shed 5 bases and J 5 bases; nucleotides not matched to a gene: 4. The CDR3 runs 14 residues. Here the CDR3 DNA reads TGTGCCAGCAGTTGGACTAGCGGGATTGAGACCCAGTACTTC. Protein product: CASSWTSGIETQYF.

V usage is TRBV30 and J usage is TRBJ1-2; D ambiguous. Trimming stripped 2 bases from V and 7 bases from J, with 11 bases between. CDR1 GTSNPN and CDR2 SVGIG come from the germline V gene (reference sequence). This CDR3 comprises 12 residues. DNA for the CDR3: TGTGCCTGGAGTCGAGGGAGTCGTGGCTACACCTTC. Its translation: CAWSRGSRGYTF.

The chain carries TRBV24-1 and TRBJ2-5; TRBD2 might be the D (6 bases). V was pared by 4 bases and J by 4 bases, with 15 bases between. The CDR3 sequence is 15 residues long. CDR1 is KGHDR, CDR2 SFDVKD, per germline. The CDR3 nucleotides are TGTGCCACCAGTGAGACGGGACTCCTGGGAGAGACCCAGTACTTC. This gives the protein CATSETGLLGETQYF.

The chain carries TRBV6-5 and TRBJ1-6, with 7 positions matching TRBD1. Germline trimming cut 5 bases from V and 7 bases from J; bases unmatched to any gene: 2. Germline CDR1 and CDR2: MNHEY and SVGAGI. This CDR3 contains 13 residues. CDR3 in amino acids: CASSTDRNSPLHF. CDR3 DNA: TGTGCCAGCAGTACGGACAGGAATTCACCCCTCCACTTT.

In DNA, the CDR3 is TGTGCCAGCAGCTTAGGGGCGGGAGGAGCCTACAATGAGCAGTTCTTC. Its protein product is CASSLGAGGAYNEQFF. The chain joins TRBV7-9 to TRBJ2-1, with 8 bases lining up with TRBD2. Unmatched junction bases numbered 4, after V lost 1 base and J lost 2 bases. The germline V gene encodes CDR1 SEHNR and CDR2 FQNEAQ (reference sequence). CDR3 length equals 16 residues.

Remarks on this clone: Other DNA sequences in this specimen translate into the identical CDR3. V and J are TRBV7-9 and TRBJ1-6; TRBD1 agrees at 7 bases. This CDR3 region has 14 residues. V was clipped by 4 bases and J by 6 bases; unmatched bases: 3. Germline loops: CDR1 SEHNR, CDR2 FQNEAQ (reference sequence). The CDR3 loop is CASSSGQPNSPLHF. CDR3 sequence (DNA): TGTGCCAGCAGCTCGGGACAGCCTAATTCACCCCTCCACTTT.

This chain links TRBV14 with TRBJ1-1; the D is unclear. The CDR3 spans 13 residues. Trimming removed 8 bases at V and 0 bases at J, with 10 bases between. Per the germline V gene, CDR1 is SGHDN and CDR2 is FVKESK. CDR3 in amino acids: CASSTTVNTEAFF. The CDR3 DNA reads as TGTGCCAGCTCAACAACAGTGAACACTGAAGCTTTCTTT.

This clone was counted a few times. The CDR3 loop reads CSAEIYTF. As DNA, the CDR3 is TGCAGTGCTGAGATCTACACCTTC. The chain recombines TRBV20-1 with TRBJ1-2, with D uncertain. This CDR3 is 8 amino acids long. Trimming took 5 bases from V and 10 from J, leaving 5 bases between them. Germline V gives CDR1 DFQATT, CDR2 SNEGSKA (reference sequence).

In this sample, this clone turned up a few times. This chain joins TRBV11-2 and TRBJ1-2; D not resolved. Germline CDR1 SGHAT, CDR2 FQNNGV. V was trimmed by 3 bases and J by 4 bases, leaving 12 bases between them. CDR3 length equals 14 residues. CDR3 residues: CASSLRRHSYGYTF. CDR3 DNA: TGTGCCAGCAGCTTGCGCCGACACAGCTATGGCTACACCTTC.

The chain carries TRBV18 and TRBJ2-3; a possible D gene is TRBD2 (6 bases). The CDR3 totals 15 residues. Germline lookup yields CDR1 KGHSH and CDR2 LQKENI. The ends were cut back, 4 bases at V and 4 bases at J, with 15 bases in the middle. CDR3 nucleotide sequence: TGTGCCAGCTCACGGCCGGGACGGGAGCCAGATACGCAGTATTTT. It is translated as CASSRPGREPDTQYF.

The chain joins TRBV6-2 or TRBV6-3 to TRBJ1-2; D is ambiguous. Germline V gene data show CDR1 as MNHEY and CDR2 as SVGEGT. V lost 2 bases to trimming and J lost 1 base, with 8 bases between them. The CDR3 length is 14 residues. Written as DNA, the CDR3 is TGTGCCAGCAGTTACCCGGGGAGTAACTATGGCTACACCTTC. It is translated as CASSYPGSNYGYTF.

This sequence joins TRBV15 and TRBJ1-2, with D perhaps TRBD1 (5 bases). The V gene lost 0 bases and the J gene lost 7 bases, with 9 bases spanning the gap. CDR1 is LNHNV and CDR2 is YYDKDF in the germline V gene (reference sequence). The CDR3 covers 13 residues. This CDR3 is CATSRDQGAGYTF. Here the CDR3 DNA reads TGTGCCACCAGCAGAGATCAGGGCGCTGGCTACACCTTC.

The genes are TRBV5-5 and TRBJ1-4; tentatively, D is TRBD1 (6 bases). The CDR3 extends over 13 amino acids. Germline CDR1 and CDR2: SGHKS and YYEKEE (reference sequence). Trimming left V 0 bases short and J 8 bases short, with 8 bases between. CDR3 residues: CASSLGGPEKLFF. CDR3 coding DNA: TGTGCCAGCAGCTTGGGGGGGCCGGAAAAACTGTTTTTT.

This sequence joins TRBV3-1 (or the pseudogene TRBV3-2) and TRBJ1-2; D is uncertain. The CDR3 is 15 amino acids. CDR1 LGHDT and CDR2 YNNKEL come from the germline V gene (reference sequence). V gave up 1 base and J gave up 1 base, with 10 bases separating them. In DNA, the CDR3 is TGTGCCAGCAGCCAAGGTTCCAGGCTTAACTATGGCTACACCTTC. Translated, it gives CASSQGSRLNYGYTF.

The chain combines TRBV2 with TRBJ2-3, with TRBD1 identical over 7 bases. Germline CDR1 is SNHLY and CDR2 is FYNNEI. The ends lost 5 bases at V and 3 bases at J; junction bases unmatched: 2. The CDR3 runs 13 residues. CDR3 coding DNA: TGTGCCAGCAGTCAGGGGGTGACAGATACGCAGTATTTT. This translates into CASSQGVTDTQYF.

This clone was found a few times. V is TRBV5-1 and J is TRBJ1-2, with a tentative D call TRBD1 (6 bases). CDR1 is SGHRS and CDR2 is YFSETQ in the germline V gene. Trimming left V 0 bases short and J 3 bases short, with 12 bases between. The length of the CDR3 is 15 residues. DNA of the CDR3: TGCGCCAGCAGCTTGGAGGGGAGACAGGACTATGGCTACACCTTC. As protein: CASSLEGRQDYGYTF.